These 9 T cell receptor beta chains came from one sample sequenced in a study of T cell repertoires in cytomegalovirus infection. Which antigens these TCRs recognize remains unknown. MiXCR, run by TCRdb on the reads, gives a single entry per CDR3 protein. This repertoire shows roughly 280,000 distinct CDR3 sequences, around 20% found once; its top ten account for about 21%. The sample here was cultured PBMCs, taken from culture after CMV antigen stimulation. The receptors derive from a human donor in good health (CMV status not recorded). Some clones in this sample may be carry-over from other donors' samples.

This sequence joins TRBV28 and TRBJ2-4; a weak D match, TRBD1 (5 bases). The CDR3 runs 19 residues. The germline V gene encodes CDR1 MDHEN and CDR2 SYDVKM. Deletions cut 1 base from V and 4 bases from J, with 23 bases between. The CDR3 region is CASSLYAGLEGLLKNIQYF. CDR3 DNA sequence: TGTGCCAGCAGTTTATATGCAGGGTTAGAAGGCCTGCTAAAAAACATTCAGTACTTC.

In this sample, this clonotype turned up a few times. The chain couples TRBV20-1 to TRBJ2-4; D gene uncertain. The CDR3 is 14 amino acids. Germline V CDR1 and CDR2: DFQATT, SNEGSKA (reference sequence). Deletions cut 6 bases from V and 8 bases from J, with 20 bases between. CDR3 nucleotides: TGCAGTGCGAGACCTGTGGACCTCCGAGACATTCAGTACTTC. It codes for CSARPVDLRDIQYF.

This clonotype was recorded a few times. The chain links TRBV5-4 to TRBJ2-2, with unresolved D. CDR3 length: 16 amino acids. V was pared by 1 base and J by 1 base, with 11 bases between. Germline loops: CDR1 SGHNT, CDR2 YYREEE (reference sequence). Written as DNA, the CDR3 is TGTGCCAGCAGCTTGAGTCCGTGGGGGAACACCGGGGAGCTGTTTTTT. It yields the protein CASSLSPWGNTGELFF.

The chain combines TRBV29-1 with TRBJ2-2; 11 positions agree with TRBD2. The CDR3 sequence is 14 residues long. Trimming removed 7 bases from V and 2 bases from J; junction bases left unmatched: 3. Germline-derived CDR1 and CDR2 are SQVTM and ANQGSEA. The CDR3 spells CSAGTSGNTGELFF. The CDR3 DNA is TGCAGCGCGGGGACTAGCGGAAACACCGGGGAGCTGTTTTTT.

This clonotype came up a few times. The chain employs TRBV6-2 or TRBV6-3 and TRBJ2-5, with TRBD2 matching over 10 bases. CDR1 MNHEY and CDR2 SVGEGT come from the germline V gene. V dropped 5 bases and J dropped 2; count of bases not matched to a gene: 8. CDR3 length: 16 residues. CDR3 region: CASSLGLAEGQETQYF. Written as DNA, the CDR3 is TGTGCCAGCAGTCTCGGACTAGCGGAGGGACAAGAGACCCAGTACTTC.

This clonotype was seen a few times. This chain connects TRBV6-1 to TRBJ2-1, with D possibly matching TRBD1 (6 bases). This CDR3 has 14 residues. The V end lost 5 bases, the J end lost 4 bases, and 12 bases lay between the germline ends. Germline lookup yields CDR1 MNHNS and CDR2 SASEGT. CDR3 bases: TGTGCCAGCAGTAGGACAGAGCGTTACAATGAGCAGTTCTTC. Its protein product is CASSRTERYNEQFF.

This clonotype was seen at least ten times. The chain carries TRBV4-1 and TRBJ2-3; no clear D. V was clipped by 2 bases and J by 1 base, with 7 bases between them. Per germline, CDR1 MGHRA and CDR2 YSYEKL. CDR3 length equals 14 residues. The CDR3 spells CASSQLTRTDTQYF. The CDR3 bases are TGCGCCAGCAGCCAACTGACTCGCACAGATACGCAGTATTTT.

The chain employs TRBV20-1 and TRBJ1-1; D perhaps matches TRBD1 (5 bases). The germline V and J ends were trimmed by 3 bases and 10 bases, with 15 bases remaining between them. The CDR3 runs 12 residues. Germline lookup yields CDR1 DFQATT and CDR2 SNEGSKA (reference sequence). CDR3 region: CSASRGDSGAFF. DNA for the CDR3: TGCAGTGCTAGCAGAGGTGACAGTGGAGCTTTCTTT.

This chain links TRBV11-2 with TRBJ2-2; tentatively, D is TRBD1 (6 bases). CDR3 length equals 17 residues. The V and J ends lost 0 bases and 2 bases respectively, with 13 bases between them. The V gene's germline CDR1 is SGHAT and CDR2 FQNNGV. CDR3 in amino acids: CASSLDPGTKNTGELFF. DNA for the CDR3: TGTGCCAGCAGCTTAGACCCCGGGACAAAAAACACCGGGGAGCTGTTTTTT.